This T cell receptor beta chain stems from a study of CD8 T cells in ankylosing spondylitis (dated by TCRdb to about 2017). Background for the entire study: The study set out to find disease-linked TCR variants by profiling T cell receptor beta repertoires in ankylosing spondylitis patients and healthy donors. The full study cohort was made up of about 25 ankylosing spondylitis patients and about a hundred healthy donors. Peripheral blood was sampled, and synovial fluid was also collected from ankylosing spondylitis patients.

This clonotype has a handful of counts. Its antigen remains undetermined. No clone much larger than this one lies a single base away; base qualities are absent. Sequenced on an Illumina HiSeq 2500. TCR beta libraries were prepared by quantitative 5'-RACE with molecular barcodes. Per the authors' processing: A new computational method based on a probabilistic model of VDJ rearrangement was used to identify disease-linked TCR variants. TCRdb passed the public sequencing reads through fastp at Q25 and MiXCR, retaining productive beta sequences. A single entry per CDR3 protein holds the most common genes and DNA from its merged rows. These V and J calls rely on TCRdb rather than the paper's analysis. Within this sample are 500,000 to 550,000 distinct CDR3 sequences, with roughly 12% of them counted one time only. In total, the top ten clones hold about 6.8% of the sample. Taken from the germline V gene, the CDR1 and CDR2 loops are SGHTA and FQGNSA. V lost 3 bases and J lost 4 bases, and the count of bases not matched to a germline gene is 9. There are 16 amino acids in the CDR3, from cysteine to phenylalanine inclusive. The sequence is cut down to CDR3 DNA, 48 bases in frame from base 1.

Overall results and qualifications from the work: A TCR beta motif of several highly homologous amino acid variants appeared characteristic of blood from ankylosing spondylitis patients. The disease-linked clones had a CD8+ phenotype and were found at relatively low frequencies in peripheral blood. Some motif variants were previously reported in synovial fluid and blood of reactive arthritis patients, suggesting common disease-initiation mechanisms. Significant enrichment of the disease-linked clones was reported in matched synovial fluid samples from ankylosing spondylitis patients.

The clonotype originates from a male donor with ankylosing spondylitis. The rearranged segments are TRBV7-2 and TRBJ2-1; a stretch of 7 junction bases matches TRBD1. Sequenced input: blood, either unsorted or a sorted T cell fraction (not recorded which). The DNA is TGTGCCAGCAGCTTGGTGGACAGGCAAAGTTACAATGAGCAGTTCTTC. It translates to CASSLVDRQSYNEQFF.